This T cell receptor beta chain is from a study of cytomegalovirus exposure and HLA in healthy donors. The CDR3 sequence is 15 residues long. Looked up from germline, CDR1 is KGHSH and CDR2 is LQKENI. Trimming took off 3 bases at V and 1 base at J, with 13 bases between the two ends. Comments on this clone: The antigen is not known.

General study results and limits: The listing of roughly 160 TCR beta chains classed them as cytomegalovirus-associated.

PCR primers comprised 60 Vbeta and 13 Jbeta primers. Generated by immunoSEQ multiplex PCR, the TCRdb table keeps only in-frame clones and is missing some. The sample table sets out about 200,000 clones. Sequenced sample: PBMCs. The source of this sequence is a girl aged 2 to 9 in good health and CMV-seropositive. This rearrangement joins TRBV18 to TRBJ2-7; perhaps TRBD1 as D (6 bases). DNA of the CDR3: TGTGCCAGCTCACCCTCCGGGACATCTTCCTACGAGCAGTACTTC. Its translation: CASSPSGTSSYEQYF.